The clone carrying this T cell receptor beta chain was seen many times. Its cognate antigen is unknown. The isolated RNA, all of it, was reverse transcribed, so expressed TCRB transcripts were what got sequenced. Measured with immunoSEQ multiplex PCR; TCRdb has only the in-frame clones, and not every one. Of 110,000 to 150,000 clones listed, 6.9% are singletons. This sample was taken from a study of beta chain features in type 1 diabetes. Study outcomes and limitations: Researchers could not determine here whether HLA type influences TCRB rearrangement. For Type 1 diabetes patients, all four CD4+ subsets carried TCRB CDR3s that were moderately but significantly shorter.

Looked up from germline, CDR1 is MNHEY and CDR2 is SMNVEV (reference sequence). The CDR3 consists of 14 residues. J gave up 4 bases and V 2 bases, and 4 bases lay outside the gene matches. The sequence was obtained from a woman aged 25 to 39 in good health. The chain links TRBV27 to TRBJ1-2; 7 bases are shared with TRBD1. Sequencing was done on a sample of central memory CD4+ T cells from blood. The CDR3 bases are TGTGCCAGCAGTTTAAAGGGGGCCAGCTATGGCTACACCTTC. It is translated as CASSLKGASYGYTF.